This TCR beta chain is drawn from a study of CD8 T cells in ankylosing spondylitis. Study-wide points: The study looked at matched synovial fluid samples from ankylosing spondylitis patients. Disease-linked clones were reported to be significantly enriched there.

The CDR3 length is 15 residues. Trimming stripped 1 base from V and 3 bases from J, with 12 bases between. Germline V gene lookup returns CDR1 SGHVS and CDR2 FQNEAQ. Notes on this clonotype: What it recognizes is unknown.

Quantitative 5'-RACE with molecular barcodes produced the TCR beta libraries. Each CDR3 protein gets one entry after TCRdb re-called the 5' RACE reads with MiXCR. The sample has 350,000 or so distinct CDR3 sequences, about 15% seen once; the top ten hold roughly 0.99%. The genes are TRBV7-8 and TRBJ1-1; TRBD1 might be the D (5 bases). The sequence derives from a male donor with ankylosing spondylitis or in good health (not recorded which). The specimen sequenced was blood, either unsorted or a sorted T cell fraction (not recorded which). CDR3 loop: CASSLVPGRDTEAFF. In DNA, the CDR3 is TGTGCCAGCAGCTTAGTACCAGGGAGGGACACTGAAGCTTTCTTT.